This T cell receptor (beta chain) was identified in a study of T cells after yellow fever vaccination. Study-wide findings and caveats: Reappearing after the booster were most of the clones from primary vaccination (less than 98% CD4, 88% CD8). Bulk-population clonotypes that are abundant could appear as contaminants in FACS-sorted repertoires. By day 5 rather than day 15, the secondary response had peaked, though it was weaker.

Losses at the gene ends were 7 bases for V and 0 bases for J; bases not matched to a gene: 15. CDR1 and CDR2 from the germline V gene are LNHDA and SQIVND (reference sequence). The CDR3 loop spans 18 amino acids. Researchers made TCR cDNA using 5'RACE template switching, and this step added a universal primer site and UMIs. TCRdb recomputed calls from the 5' RACE reads with MiXCR, one row per CDR3 protein. Counted here are over 110,000 distinct CDR3 sequences, 7.7% occurring once; the ten biggest clones make up 0.73%. This clonotype was detected many times. Antigen unknown. The TCR sequence derives from a young man who received the YFV17D yellow fever vaccine. V and J are TRBV19 and TRBJ1-5; 7 bases are shared with TRBD1. This material consisted of CD4+ T cells sorted from PBMCs, taken 5 days after the yellow fever booster vaccination. CDR3: CASTLTGTVFYSNQPQHF. CDR3 nucleotides: TGTGCCAGTACTCTAACCGGGACAGTCTTTTATAGCAATCAGCCCCAGCATTTT.